The rows below give T cell receptor beta chains drawn from one sample of a study of T cell repertoires in cytomegalovirus infection. TCRdb re-derived calls from the reads in MiXCR, one entry per CDR3 protein. Found here are more than 85,000 distinct CDR3 sequences, 16% of them singletons; the top ten hold more than 7%. The sample comprised PBMCs. The receptors shown here come from a human donor in good health (CMV status not recorded). Some clones in this sample may be carry-over from other donors' samples. CDR3s include the opening cysteine and the closing phenylalanine or tryptophan. D genes are given only for firm matches. Clone size, where shown, is once, few, many, or a class for clones that have expanded.

V	J	D	size	CDR3	DNA
TRBV20-1	TRBJ1-6	.	.	CSARDQGYNSPLHF	TGCAGTGCTAGAGATCAGGGATATAATTCACCCCTCCACTTT
TRBV6-2/TRBV6-3	TRBJ1-6	TRBD1	.	CASQQNRGYSPLHF	TGTGCCAGTCAACAGAACAGGGGATATTCACCCCTCCACTTT
TRBV7-3	TRBJ1-6	.	many	CASSLTAGIGSPLHF	TGTGCCAGCAGCTTAACGGCGGGGATCGGTTCACCCCTCCACTTT
TRBV18	TRBJ1-1	.	few	CASSPREGMAEAFF	TGTGCCAGCTCACCACGGGAGGGCATGGCTGAAGCTTTCTTT
TRBV5-5	TRBJ2-3	TRBD1	many	CASSLRDSHKDTQYF	TGTGCCAGCAGCCTCCGGGACAGCCATAAGGATACGCAGTATTTT
TRBV7-3	TRBJ2-3	.	few	CASSLTPGGGWITDTQYF	TGTGCCAGCAGCTTAACGCCTGGAGGGGGCTGGATAACAGATACGCAGTATTTT
TRBV11-2	TRBJ2-1	.	many	CASSLMGGPNYEQFF	TGTGCCAGCAGCTTAATGGGGGGGCCAAATTATGAGCAGTTCTTC
TRBV28	TRBJ1-4	.	few	CASRIRTEGKLFF	TGTGCCAGCAGGATACGGACAGAGGGAAAACTGTTTTTT
TRBV10-3	TRBJ2-3	TRBD2	few	CAPVVGPTSGGPSAHTQYF	TGTGCCCCCGTAGTGGGGCCGACTAGCGGGGGCCCCTCCGCCCATACGCAGTATTTT
TRBV11-1	TRBJ1-6	.	.	CASSLAPENSPLHF	TGTGCCAGCAGCTTAGCGCCAGAGAATTCACCCCTCCACTTT
TRBV6-2/TRBV6-3	TRBJ2-6	TRBD2	.	CASSYPRLAGAYSGANVLTF	TGTGCCAGCAGTTACCCCCGACTAGCGGGGGCCTACTCTGGGGCCAACGTCCTGACTTTC
TRBV7-2	TRBJ2-2	.	many	CASSLGGPANTGELFF	TGTGCCAGCAGCTTAGGGGGGCCAGCGAACACCGGGGAGCTGTTTTTT
TRBV7-2	TRBJ1-6	TRBD1	few	CASRSDRATRTLHF	TGTGCCAGCAGATCGGACAGGGCTACGAGGACCCTCCACTTT
TRBV12-3/TRBV12-4	TRBJ1-2	.	many	CASSFNREDGYTF	TGTGCCAGCAGTTTTAACAGGGAAGATGGCTACACCTTC
TRBV5-5	TRBJ1-6	.	.	CASSLPPRDSPLHF	TGTGCCAGCAGCTTGCCGCCGCGGGATTCACCCCTCCACTTT
TRBV2	TRBJ2-7	.	many	CASSDATLLYEQYF	TGTGCCAGCAGTGACGCGACTCTATTATACGAGCAGTACTTC
TRBV2	TRBJ1-6	.	.	CASSEGPGVEPPLHF	TGTGCCAGCAGTGAAGGTCCGGGGGTGGAGCCACCCCTCCACTTT
TRBV18	TRBJ1-2	TRBD1	few	CASSTTGTGDGYTF	TGTGCCAGCTCAACAACCGGGACAGGGGATGGCTACACCTTC
TRBV7-8	TRBJ2-5	.	.	CASSSSQGFKETQYF	TGTGCCAGCAGCTCATCGCAGGGGTTCAAGGAGACCCAGTACTTC
TRBV7-9	TRBJ1-2	.	many	CASSGETGRGGYTF	TGTGCCAGCAGCGGCGAAACAGGGCGGGGTGGCTACACCTTC
TRBV28	TRBJ2-7	TRBD1	many	CASSFLRTGAHYEQYF	TGTGCCAGCAGTTTCCTCCGGACAGGGGCCCATTACGAGCAGTACTTC
TRBV18	TRBJ1-5	.	few	CASSPVTSGGNQPQHF	TGTGCCAGCTCACCTGTCACCTCAGGGGGCAATCAGCCCCAGCATTTT
TRBV18	TRBJ1-3	.	few	CASSPGRLPSSGNTIYF	TGTGCCAGCTCACCGGGACGTCTACCAAGCTCTGGAAACACCATATATTTT
TRBV7-2	TRBJ1-2	.	many	CASSLGTAWGYTF	TGTGCCAGCAGCCTTGGGACTGCCTGGGGCTACACCTTC
TRBV7-2	TRBJ2-1	TRBD2	many	CASSGPGLAGVYEQFF	TGTGCCAGCAGCGGACCGGGACTAGCGGGGGTCTATGAGCAGTTCTTC
TRBV29-1	TRBJ2-2	.	.	CSVGVRSAGELFF	TGCAGCGTTGGGGTTAGGTCGGCCGGGGAGCTGTTTTTT
TRBV6-6	TRBJ1-5	.	few	CASSYSPDQPQHF	TGTGCCAGCAGTTACTCGCCTGACCAGCCCCAGCATTTT
TRBV6-6	TRBJ1-5	.	.	CASRDTGGNQPQHF	TGTGCCAGCAGAGACACAGGAGGCAATCAGCCCCAGCATTTT
TRBV6-2/TRBV6-3	TRBJ2-5	.	.	CASSYSRTGMRKTQYF	TGTGCCAGCAGTTACTCGAGAACAGGGATGAGAAAGACCCAGTACTTC
TRBV14	TRBJ2-1	TRBD2	few	CASSLTRLAGGTYNEQFF	TGTGCCAGCAGCCTCACCAGACTAGCGGGGGGTACCTACAATGAGCAGTTCTTC
TRBV24-1	TRBJ2-3	.	.	CATSPDSPSTDTQYF	TGTGCCACCAGCCCGGACAGCCCTAGCACAGATACGCAGTATTTT
TRBV7-2	TRBJ2-5	.	once	CARSLGGDRRQETQYF	TGTGCCCGCAGCTTAGGGGGGGACAGGCGACAAGAGACCCAGTACTTC
TRBV2	TRBJ2-7	.	.	CASKGEGDEQYF	TGTGCCAGCAAGGGGGAGGGCGACGAGCAGTACTTC
TRBV11-2	TRBJ1-4	.	few	CASSLHVGEKLFF	TGTGCCAGCAGCTTACATGTGGGCGAAAAACTGTTTTTT
TRBV6-2/TRBV6-3	TRBJ2-3	TRBD2	few	CASSNPSGGPADTQYF	TGTGCCAGCAGTAACCCTAGCGGGGGGCCCGCAGATACGCAGTATTTT
TRBV29-1	TRBJ1-1	TRBD1	.	CSVKQGGAFF	TGCAGCGTGAAACAGGGGGGGGCTTTCTTT
TRBV5-1	TRBJ1-1	.	few	CASSAVMNTEAFF	TGCGCCAGCAGCGCCGTTATGAACACTGAAGCTTTCTTT
TRBV11-2	TRBJ1-3	.	many	CASSREVVGNTIYF	TGTGCCAGCAGCAGAGAGGTTGTTGGAAACACCATATATTTT
TRBV7-2	TRBJ1-2	.	many	CASSLRRNYGYTF	TGTGCCAGCAGCTTACGCAGGAACTATGGCTACACCTTC
TRBV7-8	TRBJ1-1	.	many	CASSAWLPRTGIFPPVTEAFF	TGTGCCAGCAGTGCCTGGTTGCCCCGCACAGGGATATTCCCACCGGTCACTGAAGCTTTCTTT
TRBV7-2	TRBJ2-2	.	many	CASSLDSLRELFF	TGTGCCAGCAGCTTAGATTCTCTGAGGGAGCTGTTTTTT
TRBV20-1	TRBJ1-1	.	few	CSARKAVNTEAFF	TGCAGTGCTAGGAAGGCAGTGAACACTGAAGCTTTCTTT
TRBV7-2	TRBJ1-2	.	.	CASSSGLYQYGYTF	TGTGCCAGCAGCTCGGGACTTTACCAGTATGGCTACACCTTC
TRBV6-6	TRBJ2-7	TRBD2	.	CASRLSGDSYEQYF	TGTGCCAGCAGATTAAGCGGGGACTCCTACGAGCAGTACTTC
TRBV4-1	TRBJ1-6	TRBD1	.	CASSREQGVNNSPLHF	TGCGCCAGCAGCCGAGAACAGGGGGTTAACAATTCACCCCTCCACTTT
TRBV11-2	TRBJ1-1	.	few	CASSLDNLNTEAFF	TGTGCCAGCAGCTTGGACAACTTGAACACTGAAGCTTTCTTT
TRBV9	TRBJ1-2	.	.	CASSVDPLRGLSYGYTF	TGTGCCAGCAGCGTAGACCCCCTGAGAGGCCTGTCCTATGGCTACACCTTC
TRBV29-1	TRBJ2-3	.	many	CSVEEQEHTQYF	TGCAGCGTTGAAGAACAGGAGCATACGCAGTATTTT
TRBV12-3/TRBV12-4	TRBJ1-2	.	.	CASSRGSYGYTF	TGTGCCAGCAGTCGAGGCTCCTATGGCTACACCTTC
TRBV20-1	TRBJ2-3	.	many	CSARLGSVTDTQYF	TGCAGTGCTAGACTGGGTAGCGTTACAGATACGCAGTATTTT
TRBV19	TRBJ1-5	.	many	CASSIGWEEGNQPQHF	TGTGCCAGTAGTATAGGTTGGGAAGAGGGCAATCAGCCCCAGCATTTT
TRBV6-2/TRBV6-3	TRBJ2-2	TRBD2	.	CAISAGGGSGELFF	TGTGCCATCAGTGCCGGGGGGGGGTCCGGGGAGCTGTTTTTT
TRBV19	TRBJ1-5	.	.	CASSGSGQNQPQHF	TGTGCCAGTTCTGGGTCAGGGCAAAATCAGCCCCAGCATTTT
TRBV5-1	TRBJ2-7	.	many	CASSLDQYEQYF	TGCGCCAGCAGCTTGGATCAGTACGAGCAGTACTTC
TRBV29-1	TRBJ2-7	.	.	CSVEVWGQRTYDQYF	TGCAGCGTTGAAGTATGGGGCCAGAGAACCTACGATCAGTACTTC
TRBV7-3	TRBJ2-1	TRBD2	many	CASSSLAGGPLFF	TGTGCCAGCAGCTCCCTAGCGGGGGGGCCTTTGTTCTTC
TRBV7-2	TRBJ2-5	.	many	CASSRGTTETQYF	TGTGCCAGCAGCCGGGGCACGACAGAGACCCAGTACTTC